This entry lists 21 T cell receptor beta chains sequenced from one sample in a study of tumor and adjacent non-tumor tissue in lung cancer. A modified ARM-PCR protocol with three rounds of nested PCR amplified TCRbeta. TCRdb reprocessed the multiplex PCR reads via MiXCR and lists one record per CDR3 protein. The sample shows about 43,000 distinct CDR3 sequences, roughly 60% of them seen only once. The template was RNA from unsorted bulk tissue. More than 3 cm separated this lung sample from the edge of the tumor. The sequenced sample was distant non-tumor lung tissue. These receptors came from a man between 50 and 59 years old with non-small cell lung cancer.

CDR3 residues: CATSGGSSYEQYF. The CDR3 DNA reads TGCGCCACTAGTGGAGGGTCTTCCTACGAGCAGTACTTC. The V gene is TRBV10-1, the J gene TRBJ2-7, with D possibly matching TRBD2 (6 bases). V lost 10 bases and J lost 1, with 14 bases in between. Germline V CDR1 and CDR2: WNHNN, SYGVQD (reference sequence). CDR3 length: 13 residues.

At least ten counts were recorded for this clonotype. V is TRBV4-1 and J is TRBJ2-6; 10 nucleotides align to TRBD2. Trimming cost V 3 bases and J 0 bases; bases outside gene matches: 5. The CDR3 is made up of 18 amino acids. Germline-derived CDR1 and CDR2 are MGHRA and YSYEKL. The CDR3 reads CASSHGLAASSGANVLTF. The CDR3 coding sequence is TGCGCCAGCAGCCATGGACTAGCGGCGAGCTCTGGGGCCAACGTCCTGACTTTC.

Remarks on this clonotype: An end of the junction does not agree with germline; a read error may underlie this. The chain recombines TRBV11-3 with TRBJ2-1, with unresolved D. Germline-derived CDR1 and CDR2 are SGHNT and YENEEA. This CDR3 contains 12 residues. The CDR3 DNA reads TGTGCCAGAAGCATAGAACGGTCTGGGCTTGTCTTC. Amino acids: CARSIERSGLVF.

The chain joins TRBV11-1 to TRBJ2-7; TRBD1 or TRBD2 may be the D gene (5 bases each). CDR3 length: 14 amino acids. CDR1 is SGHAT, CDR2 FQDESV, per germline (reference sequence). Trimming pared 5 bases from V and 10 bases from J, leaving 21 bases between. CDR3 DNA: TGTGCCAGCAGCCCACAGGCGGGCAGAGGCGAACAGTACTTC. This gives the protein CASSPQAGRGEQYF.

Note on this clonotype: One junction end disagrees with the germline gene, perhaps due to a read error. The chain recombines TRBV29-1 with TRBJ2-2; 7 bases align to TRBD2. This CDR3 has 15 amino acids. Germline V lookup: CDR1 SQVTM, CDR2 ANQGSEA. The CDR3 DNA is TGCACCGTTGATTATGGGGGAGGGAACGCCGAGGAGCTGTTTTTT. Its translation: CTVDYGGGNAEELFF.

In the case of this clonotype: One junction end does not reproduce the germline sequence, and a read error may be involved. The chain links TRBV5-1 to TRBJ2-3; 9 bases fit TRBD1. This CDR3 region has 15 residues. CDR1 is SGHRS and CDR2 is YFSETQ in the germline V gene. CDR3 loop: CDSSGTGTYIDTQYF. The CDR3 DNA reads TGCGACAGCAGCGGGACAGGGACCTACATAGATACGCAGTATTTT. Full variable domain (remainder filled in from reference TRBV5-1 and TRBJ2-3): KAGVTQTPRYLIKTRGQQVTLSCSPISGHRSVSWYQQTPGQGLQFLFEYFSETQRNKGNFPGRFSGRQFSNSRSEMNVSTLELGDSALYLCDSSGTGTYIDTQYFGPGTRLTVL.

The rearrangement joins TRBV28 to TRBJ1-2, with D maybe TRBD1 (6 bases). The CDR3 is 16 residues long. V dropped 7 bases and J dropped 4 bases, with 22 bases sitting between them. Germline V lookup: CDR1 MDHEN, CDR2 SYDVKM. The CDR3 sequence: CASTIPSGEAIYGYTF. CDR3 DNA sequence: TGTGCCAGCACCATACCTTCAGGGGAAGCTATCTATGGCTACACCTTC.

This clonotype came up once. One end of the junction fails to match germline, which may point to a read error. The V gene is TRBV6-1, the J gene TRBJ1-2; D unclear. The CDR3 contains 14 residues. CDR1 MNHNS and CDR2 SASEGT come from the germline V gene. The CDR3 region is CASSYTDANYDYTF. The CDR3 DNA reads TGTGCCAGCAGTTACACAGACGCTAACTATGACTACACTTTC.

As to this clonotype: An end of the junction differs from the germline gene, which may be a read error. CDR3 residues: CAGSGGVNTGELPF. Written as DNA, the CDR3 is TGCGCCGGCAGTGGAGGAGTGAACACCGGGGAGCTGCCTTTT. This chain uses TRBV10-1 with TRBJ2-2; D is possibly TRBD2 (5 bases). Germline CDR1 WNHNN, CDR2 SYGVQD (reference sequence). The CDR3 is 14 residues long.

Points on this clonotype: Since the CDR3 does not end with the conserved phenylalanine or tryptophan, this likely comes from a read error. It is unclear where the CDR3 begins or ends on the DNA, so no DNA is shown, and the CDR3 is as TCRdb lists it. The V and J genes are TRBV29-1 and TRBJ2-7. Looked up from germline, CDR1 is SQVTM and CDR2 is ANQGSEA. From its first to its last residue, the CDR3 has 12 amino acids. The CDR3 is CSVESQGYERYL.

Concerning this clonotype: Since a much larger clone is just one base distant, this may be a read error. CDR3 loop: CACSQGLAGGLDTQYF. The DNA for the CDR3 is TGCGCCTGCAGCCAAGGACTAGCGGGAGGCTTGGATACGCAGTATTTT. The genes are TRBV4-1 and TRBJ2-3; the match to TRBD2 covers 14 bases. This CDR3 has 16 residues. Germline CDR1 reads MGHRA; CDR2 reads YSYEKL.

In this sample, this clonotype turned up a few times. Here the CDR3 DNA reads TGTGCCAGCAGTTTCCGGCTAGCGGGGGGGTCTGATACGCAGTATTTT. Its translation is CASSFRLAGGSDTQYF. The chain employs TRBV12-3 or TRBV12-4 and TRBJ2-3, with 12 bases fitting TRBD2. V shed 3 bases and J 6 bases; nucleotides not matched to a gene: 7. CDR3 length: 16 amino acids.

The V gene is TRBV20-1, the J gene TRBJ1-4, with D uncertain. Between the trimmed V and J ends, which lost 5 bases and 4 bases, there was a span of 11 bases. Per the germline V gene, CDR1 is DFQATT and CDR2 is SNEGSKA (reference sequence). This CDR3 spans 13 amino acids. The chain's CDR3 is CSARIPINEKLFF. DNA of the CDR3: TGCAGTGCTCGGATCCCAATTAATGAAAAACTGTTTTTT.

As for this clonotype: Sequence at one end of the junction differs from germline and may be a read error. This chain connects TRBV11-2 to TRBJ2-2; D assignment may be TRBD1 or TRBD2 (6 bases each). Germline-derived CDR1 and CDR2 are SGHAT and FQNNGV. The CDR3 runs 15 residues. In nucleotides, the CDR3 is TGTGTCAGCAGCCCACTTCGGGGGCCGCACGGGGAGCTGTTTTTT. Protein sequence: CVSSPLRGPHGELFF.

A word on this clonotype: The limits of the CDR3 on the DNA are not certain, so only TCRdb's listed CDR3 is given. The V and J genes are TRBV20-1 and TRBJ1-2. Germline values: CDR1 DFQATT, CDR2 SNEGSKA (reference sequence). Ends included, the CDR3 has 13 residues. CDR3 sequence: CSATRTSYYGCTF.

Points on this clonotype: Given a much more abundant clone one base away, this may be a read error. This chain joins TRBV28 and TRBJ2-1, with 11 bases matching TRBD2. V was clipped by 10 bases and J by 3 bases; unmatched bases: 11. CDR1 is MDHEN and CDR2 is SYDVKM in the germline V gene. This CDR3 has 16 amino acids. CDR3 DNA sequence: TGTGCCAACAGGCCGACTAGCGGGATTTACTACAATGAGCAGTTCTTC. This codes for CANRPTSGIYYNEQFF.

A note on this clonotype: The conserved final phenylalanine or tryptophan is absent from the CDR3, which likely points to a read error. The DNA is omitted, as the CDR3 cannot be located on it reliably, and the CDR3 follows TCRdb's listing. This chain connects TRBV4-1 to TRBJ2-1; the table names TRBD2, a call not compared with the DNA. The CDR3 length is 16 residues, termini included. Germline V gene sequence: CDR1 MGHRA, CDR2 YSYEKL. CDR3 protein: CASSASLAGVSNEQFS.

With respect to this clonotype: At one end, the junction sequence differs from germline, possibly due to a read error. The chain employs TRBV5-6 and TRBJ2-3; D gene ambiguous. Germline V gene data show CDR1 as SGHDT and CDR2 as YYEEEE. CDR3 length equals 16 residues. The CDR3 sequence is CASSVYWRTHTDMQYF. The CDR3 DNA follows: TGTGCCAGCAGCGTTTACTGGCGGACCCACACAGATATGCAGTATTTT.

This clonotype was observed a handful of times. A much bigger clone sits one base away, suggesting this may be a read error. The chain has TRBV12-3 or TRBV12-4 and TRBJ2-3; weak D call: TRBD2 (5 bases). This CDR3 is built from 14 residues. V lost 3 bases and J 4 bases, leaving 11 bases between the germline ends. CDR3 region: CASSFGLSADTQYF. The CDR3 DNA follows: TGTGCCAGCAGTTTTGGTCTTAGCGCAGATACGCAGTATTTT.

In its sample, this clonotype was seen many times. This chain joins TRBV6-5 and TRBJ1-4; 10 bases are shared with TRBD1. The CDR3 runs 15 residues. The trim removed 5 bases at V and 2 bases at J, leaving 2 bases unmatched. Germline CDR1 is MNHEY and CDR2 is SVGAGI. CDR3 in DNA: TGTGCCAGCAGTATGGACAGGGGGACTAATGAAAAACTGTTTTTT. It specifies CASSMDRGTNEKLFF.

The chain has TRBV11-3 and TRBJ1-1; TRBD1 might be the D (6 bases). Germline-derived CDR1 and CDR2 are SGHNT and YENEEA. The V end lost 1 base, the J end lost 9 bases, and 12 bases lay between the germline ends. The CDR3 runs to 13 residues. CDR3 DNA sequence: TGTGCCAGCAGCTTAGCAACAGGGCAACAAGCTTTCTTT. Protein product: CASSLATGQQAFF.